The entry that follows covers one T cell receptor beta chain sequence. The V and J ends lost 6 bases and 7 bases respectively, with 15 bases between them. Germline-derived CDR1 and CDR2 are MNHNS and SASEGT. This CDR3 contains 13 residues. This entry comes from a study of lymphopenia after photon versus proton radiotherapy. Clones were read by immunoSEQ multiplex PCR, and TCRdb kept only the in-frame ones, dropping some. The sample holds approximately 24,000 clones, 80% to 90% seen once. This sequence was found in a man over 45 with gastric cancer. The source material was peripheral blood, sampled from a patient treated with photon-based radiotherapy. The chain uses TRBV6-1 and TRBJ1-1; possibly TRBD1 for D (5 bases). The CDR3 region has the DNA TGTGCCAGCAGCTATAACCGGGGGGGTGAAGCTTTCTTT. Protein product: CASSYNRGGEAFF.